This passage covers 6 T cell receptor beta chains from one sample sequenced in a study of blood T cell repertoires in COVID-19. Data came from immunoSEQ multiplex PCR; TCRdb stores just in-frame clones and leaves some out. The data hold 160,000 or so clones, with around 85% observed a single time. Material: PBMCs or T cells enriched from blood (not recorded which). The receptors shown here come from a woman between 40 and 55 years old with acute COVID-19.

CDR3 loop: CASSPNSNTEAFF. CDR3 coding DNA: TGTGCCAGCTCACCGAACAGCAACACTGAAGCTTTCTTT. The chain is built from TRBV18 and TRBJ1-1, with D uncertain. The ends were cut back, 3 bases at V and 2 bases at J, with 7 bases in the middle. There are 13 residues in the CDR3. CDR1 is KGHSH and CDR2 is LQKENI in the germline V gene.

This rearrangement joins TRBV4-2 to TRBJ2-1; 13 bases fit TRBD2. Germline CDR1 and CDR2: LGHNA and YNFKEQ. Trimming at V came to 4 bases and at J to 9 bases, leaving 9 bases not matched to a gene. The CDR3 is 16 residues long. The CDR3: CASSPGLAGVRGEQFF. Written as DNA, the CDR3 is TGTGCCAGCAGCCCAGGACTAGCGGGAGTCAGGGGTGAGCAGTTCTTC.

CDR3 in amino acids: CASSTTGGSGYTF. CDR3 nucleotides: TGTGCCAGCAGTACTACAGGGGGCTCTGGCTACACCTTC. The chain joins TRBV12-3 or TRBV12-4 to TRBJ1-2; 9 positions agree with TRBD1. This CDR3 spans 13 amino acids. V shed 5 bases and J 7 bases; nucleotides not matched to a gene: 5.

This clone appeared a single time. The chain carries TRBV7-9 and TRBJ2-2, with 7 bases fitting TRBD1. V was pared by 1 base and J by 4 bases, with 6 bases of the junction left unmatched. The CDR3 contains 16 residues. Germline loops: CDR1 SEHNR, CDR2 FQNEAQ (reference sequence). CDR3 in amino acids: CASSLGQGDGTGELFF. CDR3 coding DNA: TGTGCCAGCAGCTTAGGGCAGGGGGACGGCACCGGGGAGCTGTTTTTT. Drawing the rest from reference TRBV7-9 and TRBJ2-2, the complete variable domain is DTGVSQNPRHKITKRGQNVTFRCDPISEHNRLYWYRQTLGQGPEFLTYFQNEAQLEKSRLLSDRFSAERPKGSFSTLEIQRTEQGDSAMYLCASSLGQGDGTGELFFGEGSRLTVL.

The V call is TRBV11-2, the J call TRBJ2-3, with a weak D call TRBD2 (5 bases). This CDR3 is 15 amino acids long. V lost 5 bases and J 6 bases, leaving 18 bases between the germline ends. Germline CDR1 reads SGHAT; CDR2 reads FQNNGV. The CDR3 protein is CASSPQHTRGDTQYF. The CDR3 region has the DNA TGTGCCAGCAGCCCGCAGCATACTAGAGGCGATACGCAGTATTTT. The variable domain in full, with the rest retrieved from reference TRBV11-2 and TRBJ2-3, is EAGVAQSPRYKIIEKRQSVAFWCNPISGHATLYWYQQILGQGPKLLIQFQNNGVVDDSQLPKDRFSAERLKGVDSTLKIQPAKLEDSAVYLCASSPQHTRGDTQYFGPGTRLTVL.

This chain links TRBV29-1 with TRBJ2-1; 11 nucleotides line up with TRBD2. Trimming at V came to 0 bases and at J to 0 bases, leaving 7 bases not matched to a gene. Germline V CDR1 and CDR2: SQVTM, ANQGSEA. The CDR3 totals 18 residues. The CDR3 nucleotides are TGCAGCGTTGAAGATCTAGCGGGAGGCCTTAGCTCCTACAATGAGCAGTTCTTC. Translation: CSVEDLAGGLSSYNEQFF.